This TCR beta chain was sequenced in a study of T cells expressing NK-cell markers. TCRdb re-called the 5' RACE reads, yielding one record per CDR3 amino acid sequence without DNA. This listing includes about 540,000 distinct CDR3 sequences. CDR1 is SQVTM, CDR2 ANQGSEA, per germline. The CDR3 runs 13 residues. J is TRBJ2-7 and V is TRBV29-1; TCRdb selects TRBD1, and the lack of DNA leaves this call unchecked. This clonotype was obtained from a man aged 18 to 30 in good health. What was sequenced was blood T cells: a sorted CD56 or NKG2C T cell subset, CD4+ or CD8+ T cells, or bulk PBMC T cells (not recorded which). CDR3 sequence: CSARGGNSYEQYF.